This T cell receptor (beta chain) emerged from a study of chemoradiotherapy in HPV16-positive cancers. TCRdb's table, derived via immunoSEQ multiplex PCR, lists solely in-frame clones and lacks some. This table holds under 7,000 clones, 84% found once. V lost 2 bases to trimming and J lost 0 bases, with 5 bases between them. Germline V gene sequence: CDR1 SEHNR, CDR2 FQNEAQ (reference sequence). The CDR3 is 14 amino acids. This sample comprised tumor tissue, obtained from a patient who underwent chemoradiotherapy. The sequence was collected from a human donor with HPV-associated anogenital cancer. The chain employs TRBV7-9 and TRBJ2-4; no clear D. The CDR3 sequence is CASSLTLAKNIQYF. The CDR3 bases are TGTGCCAGCAGCTTAACATTAGCCAAAAACATTCAGTACTTC.